The clone carrying this TCR beta chain was seen a single time. The sample is drawn from a study of blood T cell repertoires in COVID-19. Study as a whole: Sources were T cells, B-cell-depleted T cells, or PBMCs; the material itself was cDNA or gDNA.

As processed by the authors: It was from reference gene primer amplification that nucleated cell counts were estimated. Profiling relied on immunoSEQ multiplex PCR, and the TCRdb table lists in-frame clones only, not all of them. From that table come the V and J calls and clone size; the DNA was used to work out D and trimming. The table records over 95,000 clones, about four fifths of them present only once. The source is a human donor in a cohort sampled during active COVID-19. Sample: peripheral blood.

CDR3 DNA: TGTGCCCGGGACAGTCGTAAAGCTGACTACACCTTC. Its translation: CARDSRKADYTF. The chain has TRBV30 and TRBJ1-2; 7 nucleotides align to TRBD1. With V trimmed by 8 bases and J by 10 bases, 13 bases remained unmatched. Germline V lookup: CDR1 GTSNPN, CDR2 SVGIG (reference sequence). The length of the CDR3 is 12 residues.